The 26 T cell receptor beta chains below all came from one sample that was sequenced in a study of T cell repertoires in cytomegalovirus infection. What these receptors recognize is not known. A single record per CDR3 protein comes from TCRdb applying MiXCR to the reads. The repertoire consists of 95,000 to 120,000 distinct CDR3 sequences, with 30% to 35% occurring once and the leading ten covering roughly 40%. Sequenced material: CD8+ T cells from cultured PBMCs, taken from culture after CMV antigen stimulation. Receptors originate from a human donor in good health (CMV status not recorded). Some clones in this sample may be carry-over from other donors' samples.

A remark on this clonotype: A clone one base away is much larger, so this may be a read error. J is TRBJ2-1 and V is TRBV19, with D perhaps TRBD2 (6 bases). The CDR3 contains 15 residues. Germline V gives CDR1 LNHDA, CDR2 SQIVND (reference sequence). V was clipped by 8 bases and J by 4 bases, with 18 bases between them. The CDR3 DNA is TGTGCCAGTTCCAGTACGGCGGGGACTTACAATGAGCAGTTCTTC. Its translation is CASSSTAGTYNEQFF.

V gene TRBV7-2 combines with J gene TRBJ2-7; 8 bases are a match to TRBD2. With 10 bases clipped from V and 7 bases from J, the junction kept 18 bases outside the gene matches. The germline V gene encodes CDR1 SGHTA and CDR2 FQGNSA. The CDR3 consists of 15 residues. CDR3 loop: CANRPGGGPYGEQYF. As DNA, the CDR3 is TGTGCCAACAGGCCCGGGGGGGGGCCCTATGGGGAGCAGTACTTC.

This clonotype was recorded a few times. The rearrangement links TRBV28 to TRBJ1-1; no clear D gene. Germline V gene data show CDR1 as MDHEN and CDR2 as SYDVKM. This CDR3 region has 12 residues. V was cut by 3 bases and J by 6 bases, with 8 bases left in between. CDR3 in DNA: TGTGCCAGCAGTTTTTCGGGTTCTGAAGCTTTCTTT. Translation: CASSFSGSEAFF. Full variable domain (remainder filled in from reference TRBV28 and TRBJ1-1): DVKVTQSSRYLVKRTGEKVFLECVQDMDHENMFWYRQDPGLGLRLIYFSYDVKMKEKGDIPEGYSVSREKKERFSLILESASTNQTSMYLCASSFSGSEAFFGQGTRLTVV.

This clonotype came up a few times. The chain combines TRBV4-1 with TRBJ1-2; no firm D call. Trimming shortened V by 0 bases and J by 4 bases, and 9 bases separated the two germline ends. The CDR3 totals 14 residues. Germline CDR1 reads MGHRA; CDR2 reads YSYEKL. CDR3 DNA sequence: TGCGCCAGCAGCCAAGATGAAGGCTCCTATGGCTACACCTTC. This encodes CASSQDEGSYGYTF.

This chain connects TRBV7-6 to TRBJ2-7; TRBD1 matches 9 bases. CDR1 is SGHVS and CDR2 is FNYEAQ in the germline V gene. CDR3 length: 14 residues. The junction had 5 bases not matched to a gene; V was cut back by 3 bases and J by 5 bases. For the CDR3, the DNA is TGTGCCAGCAGCTTCTCGACAGGGGGTAACGAGCAGTACTTC. It yields the protein CASSFSTGGNEQYF.

There are a few counts of this clonotype. The chain uses TRBV11-2 and TRBJ2-1; 10 positions match TRBD2. There are 15 residues in the CDR3. Losses at the gene ends were 5 bases for V and 4 bases for J; bases not matched to a gene: 5. Germline V gives CDR1 SGHAT, CDR2 FQNNGV. Here the CDR3 DNA reads TGTGCCAGCAGCATTAGCGGGGGGAAATACAATGAGCAGTTCTTC. This codes for CASSISGGKYNEQFF.

CDR3 amino acids: CATSGDSGTSYEQYF. The CDR3 coding sequence is TGTGCCACCAGCGGGGATAGCGGGACCTCCTACGAGCAGTACTTC. This chain uses TRBV15 with TRBJ2-7; 8 nucleotides match TRBD2. V lost 5 bases to trimming and J lost 0 bases; unmatched junction nucleotides: 6. The CDR3 consists of 15 residues. CDR1 is LNHNV, CDR2 YYDKDF, per germline (reference sequence).

This clonotype was picked up a small number of times. This chain links TRBV4-3 with TRBJ2-2, with a possible D match to TRBD1 (5 bases). The germline gives CDR1 LGHNA, CDR2 YSLEER. This CDR3 has 17 residues. Trimming left V 8 bases short and J 2 bases short, with 21 bases between. In DNA form, the CDR3 reads TGCGCCAGCGTTGTCGGGCAGGGTAGGGTCAACACCGGGGAGCTGTTTTTT. Protein: CASVVGQGRVNTGELFF.

The table lists this clonotype with many counts. The J gene is TRBJ2-7, the V gene TRBV7-2, with 7 bases aligning to TRBD1. Germline CDR1 and CDR2: SGHTA and FQGNSA. This CDR3 has 16 amino acids. V gave up 4 bases and J gave up 5 bases; unmatched junction bases: 14. CDR3 in DNA: TGTGCCAGCAGCTCACCTCCGAGACAGGGCGGCGACGAGCAGTACTTC. This gives the protein CASSSPPRQGGDEQYF.

This chain connects TRBV27 to TRBJ2-3; D unclear. CDR1 is MNHEY, CDR2 SMNVEV, per germline (reference sequence). CDR3 length: 13 residues. Trimming cost V 6 bases and J 0 bases, with 7 bases left between them. The CDR3: CASSYDSTDTQYF. As DNA, the CDR3 is TGTGCCAGCAGCTACGATAGCACAGATACGCAGTATTTT.

The chain carries TRBV5-8 and TRBJ2-3; 8 bases align to TRBD1. CDR3 length: 14 residues. The germline V gene has CDR1 SGHTS and CDR2 YDEGEE. Losses at the gene ends were 3 bases for V and 4 bases for J; bases not matched to a gene: 4. CDR3 sequence reads: CASSSDREADTQYF. The CDR3 bases are TGTGCCAGCAGCTCGGACAGGGAGGCAGATACGCAGTATTTT.

The gene calls are TRBV14 and TRBJ2-2; D unresolved. The CDR3 totals 14 residues. Germline V CDR1 and CDR2: SGHDN, FVKESK. Trimming took off 0 bases at V and 6 bases at J, with 8 bases between the two ends. CDR3 in DNA: TGTGCCAGCAGCCAAGAGATCGATCCCGGGGAGCTGTTTTTT. It codes for CASSQEIDPGELFF.

This clonotype was seen a few times. The chain joins TRBV19 to TRBJ1-6; 7 nucleotides agree with TRBD1. CDR3 length: 19 amino acids. The germline V gene has CDR1 LNHDA and CDR2 SQIVND (reference sequence). The V gene end was trimmed by 5 bases and the J gene end by 0 bases; junction bases not matched to a gene: 13. The CDR3 sequence is CASSFLDRRLSSYNSPLHF. The CDR3 coding sequence is TGTGCCAGTAGTTTCCTGGACAGGCGCCTCAGCTCCTATAATTCACCCCTCCACTTT.

The J gene is TRBJ2-2, the V gene TRBV12-3 or TRBV12-4; TRBD1 agrees at 8 bases. The length of the CDR3 is 15 residues. Unmatched junction bases numbered 11, after V lost 7 bases and J lost 7 bases. The CDR3: CASTQGQEYIGELFF. For the CDR3, the DNA is TGTGCCAGCACCCAGGGACAGGAGTACATCGGGGAGCTGTTTTTT.

This clonotype came up a few times. The chain recombines TRBV4-1 with TRBJ1-3; D is undetermined. The CDR3 length is 15 residues. CDR1 is MGHRA, CDR2 YSYEKL, per germline. V lost 5 bases and J 3 bases, leaving 14 bases between the germline ends. CDR3 sequence reads: CASSKGLTIGNTIYF. The CDR3 coding sequence is TGCGCCAGCAGCAAAGGTCTCACGATTGGAAACACCATATATTTT.

This clonotype was recorded a few times. The chain combines TRBV12-5 with TRBJ1-1; D unresolved. V gave up 9 bases and J gave up 4 bases, with 15 bases separating them. Looked up from germline, CDR1 is LGHNT and CDR2 is FRNRAP. The CDR3 is 13 amino acids. Here the CDR3 reads CASSGLGGTEAFF. The CDR3 DNA sequence: TGTGCTAGCTCGGGCCTCGGCGGCACTGAAGCTTTCTTT.

This clonotype has just a few counts. This sequence joins TRBV19 and TRBJ1-1; no firm D call. CDR1 LNHDA and CDR2 SQIVND come from the germline V gene (reference sequence). The V and J ends lost 0 bases and 0 bases respectively, with 8 bases between them. The length of the CDR3 is 15 residues. CDR3 sequence: CASSIDPYMNTEAFF. The CDR3 DNA reads TGTGCCAGTAGTATAGATCCGTACATGAACACTGAAGCTTTCTTT. Full variable domain (rest looked up from reference TRBV19 and TRBJ1-1): DGGITQSPKYLFRKEGQNVTLSCEQNLNHDAMYWYRQDPGQGLRLIYYSQIVNDFQKGDIAEGYSVSREKKESFPLTVTSAQKNPTAFYLCASSIDPYMNTEAFFGQGTRLTVV.

This clonotype has only a few counts. The chain links TRBV12-5 to TRBJ1-1, with TRBD1 matching 7 bases. Unmatched junction bases numbered 5, after V lost 3 bases and J lost 4 bases. Germline values: CDR1 LGHNT, CDR2 FRNRAP. This CDR3 region has 14 residues. The CDR3 is CASGFSRGVTEAFF. CDR3 nucleotides: TGTGCTAGTGGTTTCTCCAGGGGGGTCACTGAAGCTTTCTTT.

This clonotype was seen a few times. The chain recombines TRBV7-9 with TRBJ2-4; TRBD1 agrees at 10 bases. Germline trimming cut 1 base from V and 3 bases from J; bases unmatched to any gene: 0. Germline CDR1 reads SEHNR; CDR2 reads FQNEAQ (reference sequence). This CDR3 has 15 amino acids. The CDR3 protein is CASSLGTGGKNIQYF. The CDR3 nucleotides are TGTGCCAGCAGCTTAGGGACAGGGGGCAAAAACATTCAGTACTTC. The full variable domain, completed using reference TRBV7-9 and TRBJ2-4, is DTGVSQNPRHKITKRGQNVTFRCDPISEHNRLYWYRQTLGQGPEFLTYFQNEAQLEKSRLLSDRFSAERPKGSFSTLEIQRTEQGDSAMYLCASSLGTGGKNIQYFGAGTRLSVL.

V is TRBV6-1 and J is TRBJ2-1; 11 bases are shared with TRBD2. Germline-derived CDR1 and CDR2 are MNHNS and SASEGT. CDR3 size: 16 residues. J gave up 5 bases and V 2 bases, and 5 bases lay outside the gene matches. CDR3 amino acids: CASSEYSGGADNEQFF. The CDR3 bases are TGTGCCAGCAGTGAATATAGCGGGGGGGCGGACAATGAGCAGTTCTTC.

The chain has TRBV12-5 and TRBJ2-7; unclear D gene. The CDR3 has 13 residues. Germline V CDR1 and CDR2: LGHNT, FRNRAP. V lost 3 bases, J lost 6 bases, and 12 bases lay in between. CDR3 sequence: CASGFGLWVEQYF. CDR3 coding DNA: TGTGCTAGTGGTTTTGGGTTATGGGTCGAGCAGTACTTC. The full variable domain, completed using reference TRBV12-5 and TRBJ2-7, is DARVTQTPRHKVTEMGQEVTMRCQPILGHNTVFWYRQTMMQGLELLAYFRNRAPLDDSGMPKDRFSAEMPDATLATLKIQPSEPRDSAVYFCASGFGLWVEQYFGPGTRLTVT.

The V gene is TRBV7-8, the J gene TRBJ2-2; D might be TRBD2 (5 bases). Germline lookup yields CDR1 SGHVS and CDR2 FQNEAQ. V was cut by 7 bases and J by 7 bases, with 25 bases left in between. This CDR3 has 17 residues. CDR3 amino acids: CASTTGRRVGVDGELFF. As DNA, the CDR3 is TGTGCCAGCACGACGGGCAGAAGGGTGGGAGTGGACGGGGAGCTGTTTTTT. Variable domain in full (rest from reference TRBV7-8 and TRBJ2-2): GAGVSQSPRYKVAKRGQDVALRCDPISGHVSLFWYQQALGQGPEFLTYFQNEAQLDKSGLPSDRFFAERPEGSVSTLKIQRTQQEDSAVYLCASTTGRRVGVDGELFFGEGSRLTVL.

The chain is built from TRBV7-9 and TRBJ2-7; D remains unclear. Germline CDR1 reads SEHNR; CDR2 reads FQNEAQ (reference sequence). CDR3 length equals 13 residues. V was trimmed by 4 bases and J by 6 bases, leaving 13 bases between them. CDR3 sequence: CASSSRTVGEQYF. The CDR3 DNA sequence: TGTGCCAGCAGCTCGCGGACGGTGGGCGAGCAGTACTTC.

This clonotype was observed at least ten times. The rearrangement links TRBV28 to TRBJ2-7; 8 bases align to TRBD2. The germline CDR1 and CDR2 sequences are MDHEN and SYDVKM. With V trimmed by 5 bases and J by 2 bases, 5 bases remained unmatched. The CDR3 has 14 amino acids. The CDR3 nucleotides are TGTGCCAGCAGTGACCCGGGACTAGCCTACGAGCAGTACTTC. This codes for CASSDPGLAYEQYF. The full variable domain, completed using reference TRBV28 and TRBJ2-7, is DVKVTQSSRYLVKRTGEKVFLECVQDMDHENMFWYRQDPGLGLRLIYFSYDVKMKEKGDIPEGYSVSREKKERFSLILESASTNQTSMYLCASSDPGLAYEQYFGPGTRLTVT.

This clonotype was counted between two and nine times. One end of the junction does not line up with germline, which may come from a read error. J is TRBJ2-1 and V is TRBV7-7; the match to TRBD2 covers 7 bases. Germline V gives CDR1 SSHAT, CDR2 FNYEAQ (reference sequence). The CDR3 is 17 amino acids. As DNA, the CDR3 is TGTGCTAGCAGCTTAGTCTTGGGGCTAGCGGATTACAATGAGCAGTTCTTC. Translated, it gives CASSLVLGLADYNEQFF.

The chain recombines TRBV5-1 with TRBJ2-3; 8 bases are shared with TRBD2. The CDR3 has 19 residues. Unmatched junction bases numbered 21, after V lost 4 bases and J lost 5 bases. CDR1 is SGHRS and CDR2 is YFSETQ in the germline V gene. The CDR3 here is CASSPPFGYGGAGRDTQYF. CDR3 DNA: TGCGCCAGCAGCCCACCGTTCGGGTACGGGGGGGCCGGGAGAGATACGCAGTATTTT.